This T cell receptor beta chain was sequenced for a study of blood T cell repertoires in COVID-19. In the study's own analysis: The assay estimated nucleated cells by amplifying reference gene primers. Using immunoSEQ multiplex PCR, the repertoire was profiled, and TCRdb retains in-frame clones only, with some absent. V and J calls and clone size come straight from that table; D and trimming were deduced from the DNA. The sample has 300,000 to 350,000 clones; approximately 86% are singletons. The junction had 3 bases not matched to a gene; V was cut back by 3 bases and J by 0 bases. The CDR3 has 16 amino acids. Germline values: CDR1 KGHDR, CDR2 SFDVKD.

The sequencing input was peripheral blood. The receptor was isolated from a man aged 18-30 years with active or convalescent COVID-19. J is TRBJ2-5 and V is TRBV24-1; 10 positions agree with TRBD2. The CDR3 reads CATSDSSGRYQETQYF. The CDR3 DNA follows: TGTGCCACCAGTGATAGTAGCGGGAGGTACCAAGAGACCCAGTACTTC.